These 24 T cell receptor beta chains were sequenced from one sample in a study of T cells in Graves' hyperthyroidism and ophthalmopathy. What was amplified from RNA transcripts were TCR beta CDR3 regions. HTBI primers were employed in a first-round RT-PCR of the TCR CDR3. TCRdb analysed the multiplex PCR reads with MiXCR anew, one entry per CDR3 protein. The table shows some 200,000 distinct CDR3 sequences, with over 15% occurring only once. Specimen: blood. The receptors stem from a man aged 45-60 years with Graves' hyperthyroidism.

Only a few counts were recorded for this clonotype. The CDR3: CSVWGPNTEAFF. CDR3 DNA: TGCAGCGTTTGGGGTCCGAACACTGAAGCTTTCTTT. The chain carries TRBV29-1 and TRBJ1-1; D gene uncertain. V lost 5 bases, J lost 1 base, and 8 bases lay in between. CDR1 is SQVTM and CDR2 is ANQGSEA in the germline V gene. The CDR3 spans 12 residues.

The genes are TRBV24-1 and TRBJ1-5, with D tentatively TRBD1 (6 bases). V was cut by 2 bases and J by 3 bases, with 10 bases left in between. CDR3 length: 15 amino acids. In germline, CDR1 is KGHDR, CDR2 SFDVKD. The CDR3 DNA is TGTGCCACCAGTGATTCAACGGGGGCCAATCAGCCCCAGCATTTT. This gives the protein CATSDSTGANQPQHF.

This clonotype was seen more than once but under ten times. V is TRBV29-1 and J is TRBJ2-1, with TRBD2 matching 9 bases. V shed 4 bases, J shed 0 bases, and the junction held 7 bases outside the gene matches. The CDR3 totals 16 residues. Germline V gives CDR1 SQVTM, CDR2 ANQGSEA. CDR3 sequence: CSVVPSGTISYNEQFF. The DNA for the CDR3 is TGCAGCGTTGTTCCTAGCGGGACCATCTCCTACAATGAGCAGTTCTTC.

This clonotype was seen repeatedly, ten times or more. The J gene is TRBJ2-6, the V gene TRBV2; D is possibly TRBD1 (6 bases). There are 16 residues in the CDR3. Looked up from germline, CDR1 is SNHLY and CDR2 is FYNNEI. The V end lost 4 bases, the J end lost 0 bases, and 10 bases lay between the germline ends. CDR3: CASSGTVSSGANVLTF. DNA for the CDR3: TGTGCCAGCAGTGGGACAGTGAGCTCTGGGGCCAACGTCCTGACTTTC. Using reference TRBV2 and TRBJ2-6 for the parts outside the CDR3, the full variable domain is EPEVTQTPSHQVTQMGQEVILRCVPISNHLYFYWYRQILGQKVEFLVSFYNNEISEKSEIFDDQFSVERPDGSNFTLKIRSTKLEDSAMYFCASSGTVSSGANVLTFGAGSRLTVL.

Ten or more counts support this clonotype. This rearrangement joins TRBV5-5 to TRBJ2-7, with unresolved D. CDR1 and CDR2 (germline): SGHKS, YYEKEE (reference sequence). V was pared by 0 bases and J by 4 bases, with 8 bases between. This CDR3 has 13 amino acids. CDR3 in amino acids: CASSLEVAYEQYF. Written as DNA, the CDR3 is TGTGCCAGCAGCTTGGAAGTGGCTTACGAGCAGTACTTC.

This clonotype turned up a few times. This sequence may be a read error, since a much larger clone differs from it by one base. This chain links TRBV11-2 with TRBJ2-5; no definite D call. The CDR3 totals 14 residues. The germline V gene has CDR1 SGHAT and CDR2 FQNNGV. V was shortened by 1 base and J by 6 bases, with 12 bases between the two germline ends. CDR3: CASSLGPGRQTQYF. The CDR3 DNA reads as TGTGCCAGCAGCTTAGGGCCGGGCCGGCAGACCCAGTACTTC.

This clonotype was picked up many times. The V call is TRBV6-1, the J call TRBJ2-7, with 9 bases fitting TRBD2. The length of the CDR3 is 14 residues. Per germline, CDR1 MNHNS and CDR2 SASEGT. Trimming removed 6 bases from V and 2 bases from J; junction bases left unmatched: 5. CDR3 in amino acids: CASRGLAPPYEQYF. In nucleotides, the CDR3 is TGTGCCAGCAGAGGACTAGCGCCTCCCTACGAGCAGTACTTC.

This clonotype came up many times. The chain employs TRBV5-1 and TRBJ2-7; perhaps D is TRBD1 or TRBD2 (5 bases each). This CDR3 has 14 residues. The germline gives CDR1 SGHRS, CDR2 YFSETQ. V gave up 6 bases and J gave up 4 bases, with 17 bases separating them. The CDR3 region has the DNA TGCGCCAGCACGGGGCGGCACCCGGGGTACGAGCAGTACTTC. This sequence encodes CASTGRHPGYEQYF.

This clonotype was observed at least ten times. The chain combines TRBV11-3 with TRBJ2-5; D not resolved. The CDR3 contains 13 residues. The germline CDR1 and CDR2 sequences are SGHNT and YENEEA. Between the trimmed V and J ends, which lost 1 base and 8 bases, there was a span of 11 bases. CDR3 in amino acids: CASSLGGQGTQYF. The CDR3, as DNA: TGTGCCAGCAGCTTAGGTGGCCAAGGAACCCAGTACTTC.

This clonotype was detected many times. The CDR3 DNA reads as TGTGCCAGCAGCCAAGATTTTGGGGCGAACACTGAAGCTTTCTTT. Translated: CASSQDFGANTEAFF. The genes are TRBV3-1 and TRBJ1-1; TRBD1 is a possible D gene (5 bases). The CDR3 spans 15 residues. Germline V lookup: CDR1 LGHDT, CDR2 YNNKEL (reference sequence). V shed 0 bases and J shed 1 base, with 9 bases lying between them.

This clonotype was seen only a few times. The V and J genes are TRBV2 and TRBJ2-2; unclear D gene. CDR1 and CDR2 (germline): SNHLY, FYNNEI. The CDR3 is made up of 15 amino acids. Trimming took off 2 bases at V and 3 bases at J, with 10 bases between the two ends. The CDR3 sequence: CASSERAADTGELFF. CDR3 sequence (DNA): TGTGCCAGCAGTGAAAGGGCAGCTGACACCGGGGAGCTGTTTTTT.

This clonotype was counted ten times or more. The V call is TRBV7-8, the J call TRBJ2-5; D possibly matches TRBD1 or TRBD2 (5 bases each). The CDR3 length is 17 residues. Germline CDR1 SGHVS, CDR2 FQNEAQ. Deletions cut 5 bases from V and 5 bases from J, with 24 bases between. The CDR3 bases are TGTGCCAGCAGCACCAGCGTGTGGGGGAGCGTCGGGGAGACCCAGTACTTC. It encodes CASSTSVWGSVGETQYF.

This sequence joins TRBV11-2 and TRBJ2-1; 11 bases fit TRBD2. V was clipped by 4 bases and J by 3 bases; unmatched bases: 8. This CDR3 spans 17 amino acids. Germline CDR1 and CDR2: SGHAT and FQNNGV. DNA for the CDR3: TGTGCCAGCAGCTATACTAGCGGGAGAAGGATCTACAATGAGCAGTTCTTC. Amino acid sequence: CASSYTSGRRIYNEQFF.

The chain has TRBV6-5 and TRBJ2-3; 7 positions match TRBD2. Trimming took 2 bases from V and 0 from J; bases not matched to a gene: 2. Germline CDR1 reads MNHEY; CDR2 reads SVGAGI. The CDR3 length is 15 residues. The CDR3 is CASSYRGVSTDTQYF. The CDR3, as DNA: TGTGCCAGCAGTTACCGGGGGGTCAGCACAGATACGCAGTATTTT.

This clonotype was seen many times. V gene TRBV6-1 combines with J gene TRBJ2-7; TRBD2 agrees at 8 bases. The germline gives CDR1 MNHNS, CDR2 SASEGT. J was trimmed by 3 bases and V by 6 bases; bases with no gene match: 13. The CDR3 spans 16 residues. CDR3 in DNA: TGTGCCAGCAGACTCCCCCGGGTAGCGGGAAGCTACGAGCAGTACTTC. This codes for CASRLPRVAGSYEQYF.

This clonotype was picked up many times. The J gene is TRBJ2-7, the V gene TRBV2; 10 nucleotides align to TRBD2. From germline, CDR1 is SNHLY and CDR2 FYNNEI. V lost 2 bases, J lost 7 bases, and 8 bases stayed unmatched. The CDR3 runs to 15 residues. CDR3 sequence: CASSERAGGPSEQYF. CDR3 nucleotide sequence: TGTGCCAGCAGTGAACGAGCGGGAGGGCCGTCTGAGCAGTACTTC.

This chain joins TRBV19 and TRBJ2-1, with TRBD1 matching 9 bases. Germline V gene lookup returns CDR1 LNHDA and CDR2 SQIVND (reference sequence). This CDR3 spans 14 amino acids. The junction had 5 bases not matched to a gene; V was cut back by 6 bases and J by 5 bases. DNA of the CDR3: TGTGCCAGTAGAAACCGGGACAGGGACAATGAGCAGTTCTTC. Translation: CASRNRDRDNEQFF.

V usage is TRBV12-3 or TRBV12-4 and J usage is TRBJ1-2; D may be TRBD1 (6 bases). Trimming took 10 bases from V and 5 from J, leaving 20 bases between them. This CDR3 is 14 amino acids long. This chain's CDR3 is CATDRFPRGYGYTF. The CDR3 DNA sequence: TGTGCCACCGACAGGTTTCCCCGGGGGTATGGCTACACCTTC.

At least ten counts were recorded for this clonotype. The chain links TRBV11-3 to TRBJ1-4, with D uncertain. Deletions cut 4 bases from V and 10 bases from J, with 13 bases between. The germline V gene encodes CDR1 SGHNT and CDR2 YENEEA. The CDR3 totals 13 residues. CDR3 loop: CASSSGPTRKLFF. The CDR3 coding sequence is TGTGCCAGCAGCTCCGGGCCCACGAGAAAACTGTTTTTT.

This clonotype appeared a few times. The V call is TRBV7-9, the J call TRBJ2-2; 7 positions match TRBD1. Germline-derived CDR1 and CDR2 are SEHNR and FQNEAQ (reference sequence). This CDR3 is 18 amino acids long. V gave up 1 base and J gave up 5 bases; unmatched junction bases: 13. CDR3 sequence: CASSLGDPTGFHTGELFF. As DNA, the CDR3 is TGTGCCAGCAGCTTAGGGGACCCGACAGGGTTTCATACCGGGGAGCTGTTTTTT.

In its sample, this clonotype was seen many times. V and J are TRBV5-1 and TRBJ2-7; a possible D gene is TRBD2 (5 bases). The germline gives CDR1 SGHRS, CDR2 YFSETQ. The CDR3 is 14 residues long. V lost 4 bases, J lost 5 bases, and 16 bases lay in between. CDR3 sequence (DNA): TGCGCCAGCAGCCGGGGTCGTCTTCGGGACGAGCAGTACTTC. This encodes CASSRGRLRDEQYF.

This clonotype was detected only a few times. The CDR3 here is CATSRAVAGGSYNEQFF. The CDR3 bases are TGTGCCACCAGCAGAGCCGTAGCGGGAGGTTCCTACAATGAGCAGTTCTTC. The rearrangement links TRBV15 to TRBJ2-1; 10 bases align to TRBD2. V dropped 1 base and J dropped 1; count of bases not matched to a gene: 4. This CDR3 spans 17 amino acids. Germline CDR1 and CDR2: LNHNV and YYDKDF (reference sequence).

This clonotype appeared many times. The chain combines TRBV20-1 with TRBJ1-2, with D perhaps TRBD1 (6 bases). Germline V CDR1 and CDR2: DFQATT, SNEGSKA (reference sequence). This CDR3 is 13 amino acids long. With 6 bases removed from V and 0 bases from J, the gap between germline ends came to 11 bases. CDR3 nucleotides: TGCAGTGCGCCGGACAGATCTAACTATGGCTACACCTTC. Amino acids: CSAPDRSNYGYTF.

The chain couples TRBV12-3 or TRBV12-4 to TRBJ1-5, with a tentative D call TRBD1 (6 bases). Trimming removed 2 bases at V and 0 bases at J, with 11 bases between. The CDR3 is 16 amino acids. For the CDR3, the DNA is TGTGCCAGCAGTTTAAGGGGGGGAGATAGCAATCAGCCCCAGCATTTT. As protein: CASSLRGGDSNQPQHF.